This TCR beta chain was found in a study of shared clonotypes between healthy human individuals. Study at large: Each donor contributed plates that comprised three CD4 naive, three CD4 memory, two CD8 naive and one CD8 memory. Study conclusions and caveats: Generation probabilities were higher for clonotypes shared across all four sorted-subset donors than for unshared ones.

Those who donated were healthy HIV-negative adults, with no recent acute infections or vaccinations reported. V lost 7 bases and J lost 3; bases outside the gene matches: 8. Germline V gene sequence: CDR1 MDHEN, CDR2 SYDVKM. CDR3 length: 15 amino acids. Comment on this clone: As yet, its antigen is unknown.

The method was immunoSEQ multiplex PCR; TCRdb's version includes in-frame clones alone and lacks a portion of them. The sample has around 370,000 clones; just over 95% are singletons. The V gene is TRBV28, the J gene TRBJ2-4; 8 bases are shared with TRBD2. Sequencing was performed on memory CD8+ T cells sorted from blood. The sample's subset: CD45RO+ cells pooled with CCR7-negative TemRA cells. The origin of this receptor is a man in his thirties or forties in good health. The CDR3 reads CASNPTGGGKNIQYF. CDR3 DNA: TGTGCCAGCAATCCGACCGGGGGGGGCAAAAACATTCAGTACTTC.